Shown below are 3 T cell receptor beta chains from a single sample sequenced in a study of T cells in localized non-small cell lung cancer. Sequenced by immunoSEQ multiplex PCR; TCRdb stores in-frame clones only, minus some. Of around 48,000 clones listed, 60% to 85% are singletons. Specimen: peripheral blood, collected before any cancer treatment. These receptors were obtained from a man aged 40-75 years with stage I squamous cell lung carcinoma.

This chain connects TRBV30 to TRBJ1-6, with 11 bases that match TRBD1. Germline V gene data show CDR1 as GTSNPN and CDR2 as SVGIG (reference sequence). Losses at the gene ends were 4 bases for V and 7 bases for J; bases not matched to a gene: 12. The CDR3 is 17 residues long. CDR3 amino acids: CAWKRTGGAGRNSPLHF. For the CDR3, the DNA is TGTGCCTGGAAAAGGACAGGGGGCGCGGGTCGCAATTCACCCCTCCACTTT.

The chain uses TRBV7-9 and TRBJ2-2; a weak D match, TRBD2 (5 bases). V gave up 6 bases and J gave up 2 bases, with 10 bases separating them. The CDR3 is 14 residues long. CDR1 and CDR2 (germline): SEHNR, FQNEAQ (reference sequence). The CDR3 reads CASRVRENTGELFF. The CDR3 bases are TGTGCCAGCAGGGTCCGGGAAAACACCGGGGAGCTGTTTTTT.

This CDR3 reads CASTERGGPETQYF. The CDR3 region has the DNA TGCGCCAGCACGGAGCGGGGGGGCCCGGAGACCCAGTACTTC. The chain recombines TRBV4-1 with TRBJ2-5; 10 positions agree with TRBD2. This CDR3 spans 14 amino acids. With 7 bases clipped from V and 5 bases from J, the junction kept 7 bases outside the gene matches. Germline values: CDR1 MGHRA, CDR2 YSYEKL.